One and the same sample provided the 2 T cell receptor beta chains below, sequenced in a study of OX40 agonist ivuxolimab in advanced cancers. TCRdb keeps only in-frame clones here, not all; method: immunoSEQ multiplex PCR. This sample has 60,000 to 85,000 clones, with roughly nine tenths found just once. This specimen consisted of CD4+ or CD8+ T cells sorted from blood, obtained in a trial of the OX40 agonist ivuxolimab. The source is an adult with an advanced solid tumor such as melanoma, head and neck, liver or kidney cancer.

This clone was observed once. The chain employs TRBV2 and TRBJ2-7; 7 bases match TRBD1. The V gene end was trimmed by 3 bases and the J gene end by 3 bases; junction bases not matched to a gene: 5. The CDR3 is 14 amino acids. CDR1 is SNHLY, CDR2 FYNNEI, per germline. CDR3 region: CASSDGPGGYEQYF. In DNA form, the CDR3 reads TGTGCCAGCAGTGACGGTCCAGGGGGCTACGAGCAGTACTTC.

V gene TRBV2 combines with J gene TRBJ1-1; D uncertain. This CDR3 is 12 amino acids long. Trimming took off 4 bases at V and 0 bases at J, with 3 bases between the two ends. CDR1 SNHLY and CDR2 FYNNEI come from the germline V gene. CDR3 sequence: CASSVVNTEAFF. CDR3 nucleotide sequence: TGTGCCAGCAGTGTTGTGAACACTGAAGCTTTCTTT.